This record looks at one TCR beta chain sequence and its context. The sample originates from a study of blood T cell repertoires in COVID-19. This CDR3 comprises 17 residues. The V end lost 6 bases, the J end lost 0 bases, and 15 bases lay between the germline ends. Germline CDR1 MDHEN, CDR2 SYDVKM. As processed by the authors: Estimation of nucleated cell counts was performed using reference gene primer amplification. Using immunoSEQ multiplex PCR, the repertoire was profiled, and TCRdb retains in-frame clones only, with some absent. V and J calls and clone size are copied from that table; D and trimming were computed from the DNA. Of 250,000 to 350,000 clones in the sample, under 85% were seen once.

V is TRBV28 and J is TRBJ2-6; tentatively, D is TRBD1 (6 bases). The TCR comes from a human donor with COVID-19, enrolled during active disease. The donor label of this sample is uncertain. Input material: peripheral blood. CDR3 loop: CASRSGTLDSGANVLTF. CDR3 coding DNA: TGTGCCAGCAGATCCGGGACACTAGACTCTGGGGCCAACGTCCTGACTTTC.